The following is a TCR beta chain sequence with its context. Its antigen is currently unknown. This sample stems from a study of cytomegalovirus exposure and HLA in healthy donors. Study observations and caveats: In vitro checks showed that a few CMV-associated chains really do target CMV antigens. A later analysis appeared to link common viral pathogens to several of the most significant clusters. Data from an earlier analysis indicated that most TCR beta V segments were productive either about 87% or about 30% of the time. A missense DCLRE1C variant was associated with V- and J-gene trimming of TCR beta chains in a later analysis, and an independent cohort replicated the association.

CDR1 SGHTA and CDR2 FQGNSA come from the germline V gene. This CDR3 contains 15 residues. Germline trimming cut 4 bases from V and 3 bases from J; bases unmatched to any gene: 8. This PCR relied on a set of 60 Vbeta primers and 13 Jbeta primers. Sequenced by immunoSEQ multiplex PCR; TCRdb stores in-frame clones only, minus some. The table records tens of thousands of clones, around 49% of them present only once. The genes are TRBV7-2 and TRBJ2-7; TRBD2 agrees at 8 bases. Sequenced input: PBMCs. This TCR was recovered from a middle-aged woman in good health and CMV-seropositive. CDR3: CASSYGLAGLYEQYF. The CDR3 DNA is TGTGCCAGCAGCTACGGGCTAGCGGGCCTCTACGAGCAGTACTTC.